One sample yielded the 17 T cell receptor beta chains listed below, sequenced in a study of blood T cell repertoires in COVID-19. Clones were read by immunoSEQ multiplex PCR, and TCRdb kept only the in-frame ones, dropping some. The sample consists of more than 150,000 clones, 70% to 90% of them appearing once. Source material: peripheral blood. These receptors all stem from a middle-aged man with active or convalescent COVID-19.

V usage is TRBV7-9 and J usage is TRBJ1-1, with 7 bases aligning to TRBD1. Germline V gene data show CDR1 as SEHNR and CDR2 as FQNEAQ (reference sequence). The V and J ends lost 1 base and 5 bases, in that order; junction bases with no gene match: 4. The CDR3 runs 14 residues. The CDR3 reads CASSLGPRGTEAFF. The CDR3 DNA is TGTGCCAGCAGCTTAGGGCCCAGGGGGACTGAAGCTTTCTTT.

The V call is TRBV30, the J call TRBJ1-2; maybe TRBD1 (6 bases). CDR3 size: 15 residues. Looked up from germline, CDR1 is GTSNPN and CDR2 is SVGIG (reference sequence). V was cut by 4 bases and J by 5 bases, with 20 bases left in between. In nucleotides, the CDR3 is TGTGCCTGGAATCCGGCCCTCTTCCAGGGGTATGGCTACACCTTC. Its translation is CAWNPALFQGYGYTF.

The chain employs TRBV27 and TRBJ1-3, with TRBD1 as a possible D gene (5 bases). The germline V gene encodes CDR1 MNHEY and CDR2 SMNVEV (reference sequence). This CDR3 is 11 amino acids long. The V end lost 10 bases, the J end lost 7 bases, and 11 bases lay between the germline ends. CDR3 region: CATGRGNTIYF. The DNA of the CDR3 is TGTGCCACCGGTCGGGGGAACACCATATATTTT.

The table lists this clone with a few counts. This chain links TRBV3-1 (or the pseudogene TRBV3-2) with TRBJ1-1; 7 bases map to TRBD1. V was pared by 4 bases and J by 0 bases, with 5 bases of the junction left unmatched. Germline CDR1 is LGHDT and CDR2 is YNNKEL (reference sequence). This CDR3 region has 15 residues. The CDR3 region has the DNA TGTGCCAGCAGCCCGGCCGGGACAGTGAACACTGAAGCTTTCTTT. It yields the protein CASSPAGTVNTEAFF.

The CDR3 here is CASSLYTGYEQYF. The CDR3 DNA reads as TGTGCCAGCAGCTTATATACAGGGTACGAGCAGTACTTC. V gene TRBV11-2 combines with J gene TRBJ2-7; tentative D call: TRBD1 (6 bases). Germline CDR1 is SGHAT and CDR2 is FQNNGV. V lost 2 bases and J lost 4, with 9 bases in between. The CDR3 is 13 residues long. The entire variable domain, with the rest obtained from reference TRBV11-2 and TRBJ2-7, is as follows: EAGVAQSPRYKIIEKRQSVAFWCNPISGHATLYWYQQILGQGPKLLIQFQNNGVVDDSQLPKDRFSAERLKGVDSTLKIQPAKLEDSAVYLCASSLYTGYEQYFGPGTRLTVT.

V gene TRBV19 combines with J gene TRBJ1-6; 7 bases line up with TRBD1. Germline V gene data show CDR1 as LNHDA and CDR2 as SQIVND (reference sequence). Trimming at V came to 5 bases and at J to 10 bases, leaving 8 bases not matched to a gene. The CDR3 sequence is 14 residues long. The CDR3 here is CASSSQGSGSPLHF. CDR3 sequence (DNA): TGTGCCAGTAGTTCACAGGGGTCAGGATCACCCCTCCACTTT. The variable domain in full, with the rest retrieved from reference TRBV19 and TRBJ1-6, is DGGITQSPKYLFRKEGQNVTLSCEQNLNHDAMYWYRQDPGQGLRLIYYSQIVNDFQKGDIAEGYSVSREKKESFPLTVTSAQKNPTAFYLCASSSQGSGSPLHFGNGTRLTVT.

The chain carries TRBV3-1 (or the pseudogene TRBV3-2) and TRBJ1-6; D is undetermined. Per the germline V gene, CDR1 is LGHDT and CDR2 is YNNKEL (reference sequence). The germline V and J ends were trimmed by 4 bases and 7 bases, with 11 bases remaining between them. This CDR3 has 14 amino acids. The CDR3 DNA reads as TGTGCCAGCAGCCCGGAGGACCGAAATTCACCCCTCCACTTT. Encoded protein: CASSPEDRNSPLHF.

The chain links TRBV3-1 (or the pseudogene TRBV3-2) to TRBJ1-6, with TRBD1 matching over 7 bases. The germline gives CDR1 LGHDT, CDR2 YNNKEL (reference sequence). CDR3 length: 15 amino acids. The V gene end was trimmed by 4 bases and the J gene end by 10 bases; junction bases not matched to a gene: 10. The CDR3 region is CASSPQRGLSSPLHF. CDR3 sequence (DNA): TGTGCCAGCAGCCCCCAGAGGGGGCTCTCATCACCCCTCCACTTT.

This clone appeared once. The V and J genes are TRBV2 and TRBJ2-7, with 8 nucleotides matching TRBD2. V was clipped by 4 bases and J by 2 bases; unmatched bases: 4. The CDR3 totals 14 residues. Germline V gene sequence: CDR1 SNHLY, CDR2 FYNNEI. The CDR3 coding sequence is TGTGCCAGCAGTGCGAGCGGGGGTACCTACGAGCAGTACTTC. Protein: CASSASGGTYEQYF.

V gene TRBV7-9 combines with J gene TRBJ2-5; 7 bases are a match to TRBD2. The CDR3 runs 15 residues. The germline V gene has CDR1 SEHNR and CDR2 FQNEAQ (reference sequence). Trimming removed 5 bases from V and 3 bases from J; junction bases left unmatched: 9. This chain's CDR3 is CASSLRPLAEETQYF. CDR3 nucleotides: TGTGCCAGCAGCCTTAGACCGCTAGCGGAAGAGACCCAGTACTTC.

The chain couples TRBV5-4 to TRBJ2-5; no reliable D call. V was trimmed by 4 bases and J by 7 bases, leaving 14 bases between them. The CDR3 runs to 13 residues. From germline, CDR1 is SGHNT and CDR2 YYREEE (reference sequence). In nucleotides, the CDR3 is TGTGCCAGCAGCCACCGTGAGGCGAGGACCCAGTACTTC. Protein product: CASSHREARTQYF.

This chain links TRBV30 with TRBJ1-2; TRBD1 matches at 7 bases. Trimming cost V 1 base and J 0 bases; bases outside gene matches: 2. Germline lookup yields CDR1 GTSNPN and CDR2 SVGIG (reference sequence). CDR3 length: 14 amino acids. The CDR3 loop is CAWSEGASNYGYTF. The CDR3 DNA is TGTGCCTGGAGTGAGGGGGCATCTAACTATGGCTACACCTTC.

The chain employs TRBV6-5 and TRBJ1-1, with 10 positions matching TRBD1. CDR1 is MNHEY and CDR2 is SVGAGI in the germline V gene. This CDR3 is 15 amino acids long. Trimming cost V 4 bases and J 5 bases; bases outside gene matches: 7. The chain's CDR3 is CASSFRTGGGTEAFF. CDR3 sequence (DNA): TGTGCCAGCAGTTTCCGGACAGGGGGAGGGACTGAAGCTTTCTTT.

The J gene is TRBJ2-5, the V gene TRBV6-2 or TRBV6-3, with 11 bases lining up with TRBD2. The germline V gene has CDR1 MNHEY and CDR2 SVGEGT. Trimming cost V 0 bases and J 1 base; bases outside gene matches: 1. CDR3 length: 16 amino acids. The CDR3: CASSYSGTSGQETQYF. CDR3 nucleotides: TGTGCCAGCAGTTACTCTGGGACTAGCGGCCAAGAGACCCAGTACTTC.

The chain employs TRBV12-3 or TRBV12-4 and TRBJ1-1, with D possibly TRBD1 on 5 matching bases. The V end lost 6 bases, the J end lost 6 bases, and 11 bases lay between the germline ends. The CDR3 runs 12 residues. In DNA, the CDR3 is TGTGCCAGCAGCAAGACAGTATCTGAAGCTTTCTTT. Translation gives CASSKTVSEAFF.

CDR3 coding DNA: TGTGCCAGCAGTCCGACAGCATACAATGAGCAGTTCTTC. Translation gives CASSPTAYNEQFF. The chain couples TRBV6-2 or TRBV6-3 to TRBJ2-1, with a tentative D call TRBD1 (5 bases). The CDR3 sequence is 13 residues long. CDR1 is MNHEY, CDR2 SVGEGT, per germline. Trimming stripped 5 bases from V and 4 bases from J, with 9 bases between.

The gene calls are TRBV7-2 and TRBJ1-3; D might be TRBD1 (5 bases). This CDR3 region has 15 residues. Trimming stripped 0 bases from V and 4 bases from J, with 10 bases between. Germline CDR1 is SGHTA and CDR2 is FQGNSA. The CDR3 protein is CASSLAGAPGNTIYF. CDR3 coding DNA: TGTGCCAGCAGCTTAGCAGGGGCACCCGGAAACACCATATATTTT.